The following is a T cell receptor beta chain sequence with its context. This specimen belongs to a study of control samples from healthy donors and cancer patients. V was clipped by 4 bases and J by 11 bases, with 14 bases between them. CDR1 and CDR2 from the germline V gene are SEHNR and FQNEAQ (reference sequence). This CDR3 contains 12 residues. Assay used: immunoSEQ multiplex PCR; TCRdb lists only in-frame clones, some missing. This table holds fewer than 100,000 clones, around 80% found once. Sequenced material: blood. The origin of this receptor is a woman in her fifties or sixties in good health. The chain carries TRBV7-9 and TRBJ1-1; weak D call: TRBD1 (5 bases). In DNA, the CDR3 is TGTGCCAGCAGCTCCTCGACAGATGGGGCTTTCTTT. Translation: CASSSSTDGAFF.